This T cell receptor beta chain is drawn from a study of blood T cell repertoires in COVID-19. The assay was immunoSEQ multiplex PCR, and TCRdb's table has in-frame clones only and misses some. This sample carries approximately 160,000 clones, approximately 93% of them seen once, and the ten largest clones take just under 2%. The CDR3 contains 13 residues. J lost 8 bases, V lost 2 bases, and 5 bases had no gene match. Looked up from germline, CDR1 is SGHNT and CDR2 is YENEEA. The TCR originated in a woman aged 55-69 years with COVID-19, enrolled during active disease. The V and J genes are TRBV11-3 and TRBJ2-7, with TRBD1 matching 8 bases. Sequenced material: peripheral blood. CDR3 nucleotide sequence: TGTGCCAGCAGCTTACCCGGACAGGGCAAGCAGTACTTC. Its translation is CASSLPGQGKQYF. Full variable domain (remainder filled in from reference TRBV11-3 and TRBJ2-7): EAGVVQSPRYKIIEKKQPVAFWCNPISGHNTLYWYLQNLGQGPELLIRYENEEAVDDSQLPKDRFSAERLKGVDSTLKIQPAELGDSAVYLCASSLPGQGKQYFGPGTRLTVT.